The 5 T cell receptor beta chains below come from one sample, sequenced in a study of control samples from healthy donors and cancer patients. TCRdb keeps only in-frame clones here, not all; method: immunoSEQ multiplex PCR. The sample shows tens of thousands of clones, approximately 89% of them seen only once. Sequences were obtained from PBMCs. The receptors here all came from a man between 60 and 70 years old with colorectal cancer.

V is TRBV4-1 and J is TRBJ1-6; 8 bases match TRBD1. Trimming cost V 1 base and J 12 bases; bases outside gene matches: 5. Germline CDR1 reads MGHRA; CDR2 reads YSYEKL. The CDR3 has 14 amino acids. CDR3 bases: TGCGCCAGCAGCCAAGCCATAGACAGGGGACCCCTCCACTTT. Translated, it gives CASSQAIDRGPLHF.

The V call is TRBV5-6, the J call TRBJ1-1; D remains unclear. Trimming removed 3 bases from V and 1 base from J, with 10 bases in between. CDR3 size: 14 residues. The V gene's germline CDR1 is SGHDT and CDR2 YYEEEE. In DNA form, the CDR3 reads TGTGCCAGCAGCTCCGGAAGGTGGAACACTGAAGCTTTCTTT. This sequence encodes CASSSGRWNTEAFF.

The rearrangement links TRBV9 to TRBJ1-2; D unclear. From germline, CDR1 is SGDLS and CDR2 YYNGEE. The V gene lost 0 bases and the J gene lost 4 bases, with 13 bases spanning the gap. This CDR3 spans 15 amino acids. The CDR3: CASSVAEGRVYGYTF. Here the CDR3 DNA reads TGTGCCAGCAGCGTAGCCGAAGGACGTGTCTATGGCTACACCTTC.

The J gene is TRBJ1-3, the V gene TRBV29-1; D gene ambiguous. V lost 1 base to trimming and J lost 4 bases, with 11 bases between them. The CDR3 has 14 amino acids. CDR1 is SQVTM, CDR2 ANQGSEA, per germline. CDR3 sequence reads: CSVEGLARGNTIYF. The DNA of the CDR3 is TGCAGCGTTGAAGGTTTAGCCCGGGGAAACACCATATATTTT.

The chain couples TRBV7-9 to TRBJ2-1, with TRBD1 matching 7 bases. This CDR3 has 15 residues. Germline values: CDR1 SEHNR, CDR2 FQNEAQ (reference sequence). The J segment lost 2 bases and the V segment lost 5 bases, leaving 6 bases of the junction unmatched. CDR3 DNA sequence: TGTGCCAGCAGCCGACAGGGTGGAACCTACAATGAGCAGTTCTTC. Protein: CASSRQGGTYNEQFF.